The 14 T cell receptor beta chains in this list originate from one sample, sequenced in a study of T cells after yellow fever vaccination. TCRdb reprocessed the 5' RACE reads with MiXCR, giving one entry per CDR3 protein. The sample shows about 25,000 distinct CDR3 sequences, approximately 3.5% of them seen only once. The sequenced sample was PBMCs, either bulk or a sorted T-cell subset (CD4+, CD8+, memory, or dextramer-sorted; not recorded which), obtained 45 days after the first yellow fever vaccination. The receptors stem from a man aged 18-30 years who received the YFV17D yellow fever vaccine.

Worth noting for this clonotype: A much larger clone differs from this one at a single base, so this may be a read error. The rearrangement uses TRBV6-1 and TRBJ1-5, with no clear D. Germline lookup yields CDR1 MNHNS and CDR2 SASEGT. There are 13 residues in the CDR3. CDR3 sequence: CASSEVSNQPEHF. The CDR3 region has the DNA TGTGCCAGCAGTGAAGTAAGCAATCAGCCCGAGCATTTT.

In this sample, this clonotype turned up a few times. V gene TRBV5-1 combines with J gene TRBJ1-5; 7 bases are shared with TRBD1. This CDR3 comprises 15 residues. V shed 0 bases and J 3 bases; nucleotides not matched to a gene: 3. Germline V CDR1 and CDR2: SGHRS, YFSETQ. The CDR3 protein is CASSLAGTVNQPQHF. The CDR3 nucleotides are TGCGCCAGCAGCTTGGCCGGGACAGTCAATCAGCCCCAGCATTTT.

Note on this clonotype: A clone one base away is much larger, so this may be a read error. The V call is TRBV4-2, the J call TRBJ1-2; D gene unclear. V lost 0 bases to trimming and J lost 11 bases, with 16 bases between them. There are 14 residues in the CDR3. CDR1 is LGHNA, CDR2 YNFKEQ, per germline. This CDR3 is CASSQEIGHGRYTF. CDR3 DNA sequence: TGTGCCAGCAGCCAAGAGATCGGGCATGGAAGGTACACCTTC.

This clonotype was counted at least ten times. This rearrangement joins TRBV27 to TRBJ1-4; D call uncertain. Germline-derived CDR1 and CDR2 are MNHEY and SMNVEV (reference sequence). This CDR3 region has 16 residues. V gave up 5 bases and J gave up 10 bases, with 23 bases separating them. CDR3 residues: CASSPPAGSGVGKLFF. CDR3 in DNA: TGTGCCAGCAGTCCACCTGCCGGGAGCGGGGTCGGAAAACTGTTTTTT.

Many counts were recorded for this clonotype. The chain uses TRBV29-1 and TRBJ1-1, with D perhaps matching TRBD1 (5 bases). V was clipped by 4 bases and J by 3 bases, with 6 bases between them. There are 11 residues in the CDR3. CDR1 is SQVTM, CDR2 ANQGSEA, per germline. This chain's CDR3 is CSVAGYTEAFF. The DNA of the CDR3 is TGCAGCGTTGCAGGGTACACTGAAGCTTTCTTT.

This clonotype was recorded many times. J is TRBJ1-4 and V is TRBV20-1, with 7 bases matching TRBD1. With 0 bases clipped from V and 5 bases from J, the junction kept 3 bases outside the gene matches. The CDR3 has 14 amino acids. From germline, CDR1 is DFQATT and CDR2 SNEGSKA (reference sequence). This chain's CDR3 is CSARDARGNEKLFF. In nucleotides, the CDR3 is TGCAGTGCTAGAGACGCCAGGGGGAATGAAAAACTGTTTTTT.

Ten or more counts support this clonotype. V and J are TRBV28 and TRBJ1-5; 10 bases match TRBD1. The CDR3 loop spans 13 amino acids. The J segment lost 7 bases and the V segment lost 6 bases, leaving 3 bases of the junction unmatched. Germline V gene data show CDR1 as MDHEN and CDR2 as SYDVKM. CDR3 nucleotides: TGTGCCAGCAGAGGACAGGGGGGACAGCCCCAGCATTTT. Translated, it gives CASRGQGGQPQHF.

This clonotype was seen ten or more times. This chain links TRBV4-2 with TRBJ2-2, with D unclear. The germline gives CDR1 LGHNA, CDR2 YNFKEQ. Trimming removed 3 bases at V and 5 bases at J, with 4 bases between. The CDR3 has 12 amino acids. The CDR3 here is CASSHRTGELFF. Written as DNA, the CDR3 is TGTGCCAGCAGCCACCGAACCGGGGAGCTGTTTTTT.

This clonotype occurred many times. The chain combines TRBV3-1 with TRBJ1-1; TRBD1 agrees at 8 bases. Germline CDR1 LGHDT, CDR2 YNNKEL (reference sequence). There are 17 residues in the CDR3. V shed 1 base, J shed 1 base, and the junction held 8 bases outside the gene matches. CDR3 nucleotide sequence: TGTGCCAGCAGCCAAGGACAGGGGTTCTCCCAGAACACTGAAGCTTTCTTT. As protein: CASSQGQGFSQNTEAFF.

This clonotype came up a few times. The V and J genes are TRBV10-3 and TRBJ1-2; 8 bases map to TRBD1. Germline V CDR1 and CDR2: ENHRY, SYGVKD. There are 16 residues in the CDR3. V was clipped by 0 bases and J by 6 bases; unmatched bases: 9. The CDR3 loop is CAISESSGQGLNGYTF. For the CDR3, the DNA is TGTGCCATCAGTGAGTCGTCAGGACAGGGCTTGAATGGCTACACCTTC.

This clonotype was counted at least ten times. The chain combines TRBV19 with TRBJ2-2; the D is unclear. The V end was cut by 5 bases, the J end by 6 bases, with 10 bases between. This CDR3 spans 13 amino acids. Germline CDR1 is LNHDA and CDR2 is SQIVND (reference sequence). The CDR3: CASSESRAGELFF. CDR3 in DNA: TGTGCCAGTAGTGAAAGTAGGGCCGGGGAGCTGTTTTTT.

This clonotype has a count of ten or more. The CDR3 bases are TGTGCCAGCAGTTACTCTGCGGCGCAGGGCGGCAACTATGGCTACACCTTC. Residues: CASSYSAAQGGNYGYTF. The chain joins TRBV6-5 to TRBJ1-2, with D possibly matching TRBD1 (5 bases). The CDR3 has 17 amino acids. Germline CDR1 is MNHEY and CDR2 is SVGAGI. Trimming took off 0 bases at V and 2 bases at J, with 16 bases between the two ends.

This clonotype occurred many times. The chain links TRBV7-8 to TRBJ1-1; D might be TRBD1 (6 bases). This CDR3 has 15 amino acids. Deletions cut 1 base from V and 2 bases from J, with 11 bases between. Germline loops: CDR1 SGHVS, CDR2 FQNEAQ. CDR3 in amino acids: CASSLGRGANTEAFF. The CDR3 nucleotides are TGTGCCAGCAGCTTAGGACGGGGGGCCAACACTGAAGCTTTCTTT.

This clonotype was detected many times. The V and J genes are TRBV5-6 and TRBJ2-3, with TRBD1 identical over 12 bases. Germline V lookup: CDR1 SGHDT, CDR2 YYEEEE. The CDR3 length is 15 residues. Trimming at V came to 3 bases and at J to 5 bases, leaving 4 bases not matched to a gene. CDR3 sequence (DNA): TGTGCCAGCAGCTGGGACAGGGGGCTTAAAGATACGCAGTATTTT. Translation: CASSWDRGLKDTQYF.